Below, one T cell receptor (beta chain) is given with its context. Its target antigen remains unknown. No much larger clonotype is one base removed from it; base qualities were not supplied. The sample is drawn from a study of cytomegalovirus exposure and HLA in healthy donors (dated by TCRdb to 2016 to 2017). Regarding the research as a whole: An earlier analysis of 587 of the donors reported around 280 Gb of sequence data and 95 million to 140 million unique TCR beta sequences obtained from approximately 180 million T cells. All discovery cohort repertoires had been generated using a single sequencing platform. On average, around 200,000 unique TCR beta nucleotide sequences were sequenced per donor among 398 genotyped donors of the cohort, with roughly 18% of those sequences being non-productive. Donor age, sex, ethnicity and CMV serostatus were compiled together with the repertoire data. Among the approximately 420 genotyped donors, about 85% belonged to the genetic ancestry cluster associated with self-reported Caucasian donors. Rather than drawing on any new phenotypic data, the later analysis identified candidate immune exposures from TCR beta sequences and the way those sequences occurred across donors. In a later genetic analysis, genome-wide SNP genotypes for 398 of the 666 donors were used, and that subset was treated as a discovery cohort. The study aimed to test whether cataloging public T cell receptors could reveal signatures of past pathogen exposure. An earlier analysis of about 620 of the donors applied high-throughput TCR beta sequencing to assess whether each TCR beta V gene segment acted as functional or pseudogenic. The number of typed donors differed by locus: about 620-640 for A, B, C, DRB1 and DQB1; approximately 540 for DQA1; approximately 600 for DPA1; and some 430 for DPB1. Both class I and class II loci were covered by HLA typing, at four-digit resolution. A later analysis re-analyzed previously published TCR beta repertoires from 650 to 800 donors and added high-resolution HLA genotyping to study TCR occurrence patterns. An early release covering over 500 HLA-typed donors comprised approximately 300 gigabases of sequencing data and tens of millions of unique TCR sequences. The T cell repertoires of 666 subjects were profiled by immunosequencing and related to cytomegalovirus serostatus. A separate validation cohort of over 95 different subjects was used in addition to the roughly 670-subject first cohort. Because of strong linkage in the cohort, a handful of DR-DQ haplotypes were treated as single units for association and clustering. To predict cytomegalovirus infection status, the study combined high-throughput TCR immunosequencing, statistical association of individual TCRs with disease status, and machine learning.

The cohort comprised 670 or so healthy bone marrow donors. Cohort members were all nominally healthy when sampled, although unrecorded immune exposures were likely present. The donor was CMV seronegative and was included in the group of under 450 seronegative cohort members. Every donor gave a peripheral blood sample, and the peripheral blood mononuclear cells from that sample were used for TCR beta sequencing. The Qiagen DNeasy Blood Extraction Kit was used to extract genomic DNA from the blood cell samples. Inclusive of the bounding cysteine and phenylalanine, the CDR3 is 13 residues long. Only the CDR3 DNA is retained, 39 bases long and in frame from the first base. CDR1 and CDR2 are read off the germline V gene as MDHEN and SYDVKM. V is pruned by 6 bases and J by 5 bases, leaving 3 bases of the junction without a gene match. Overall study outcomes, separate from this receptor: The classifier was reported to diagnose cytomegalovirus status with high specificity and sensitivity in both the original and validation cohorts. Most CMV-associated TCR beta chains appeared to be HLA-restricted in a later analysis, and the HLA associations seemed to be driven largely by CMV exposure. The only immune exposure information available for the cohort was CMV serostatus. A further reported finding was that TCR beta sequences accurately predicted the HLA-A and HLA-B alleles for most subjects in the first cohort. Because counts were too low, around 18 rarely observed V segments, including chromosome 9 orphons, were left out of the earlier analysis of 500 to 650 of the donors. Sequencing depth was assumed to be roughly uniform across donors in the presence/absence analyses, though that assumption may not hold. Some IMGT-functional V segments, including TRBV6-2 and TRBV6-3, could not be distinguished by the 87-base-pair reads and were therefore excluded. Because HLA typing was missing for some donors at each locus, association tests included only the typed subset. The study gave a list of 150 to 200 TCR beta chains associated with cytomegalovirus. Compared with the roughly 710-donor mean, donors in an Asian-associated ancestry cluster had fewer N-insertions in productive TCRs, according to a later genetic analysis. A few of the identified cytomegalovirus-associated TCR beta chains were confirmed in vitro to be specific for cytomegalovirus antigens. The authors suggested that the approach could potentially be extended to other disease states and immunological phenotypes. A cluster of highly shared sequence variants was judged likely to represent a technical artifact of the sequencing pipeline. Most TCR sequences were seen in very few donors, while some public TCRs were found in many individuals. When HLA alleles, especially DR and DQ, strongly co-occurred, TCR associations were difficult to assign to individual alleles. Linkage disequilibrium might explain the correlated functional status among segregating V segments, but an unknown experimental factor could not be excluded. A later analysis found that TCR association rates varied across HLA loci, with DRB1 alleles showing the most associated TCRs and HLA-C alleles the fewest. In a later analysis, several top co-occurrence clusters were reported to appear linked to parvovirus B19, influenza, CMV and Epstein-Barr virus. At a false discovery rate of 0.05, a later analysis linked 16,000 or so TCR beta sequences to specific HLA alleles. V-gene and J-gene trimming of TCR beta chains was associated with a missense DCLRE1C variant in a later genetic analysis, and the association was replicated in an independent cohort. In a later analysis, HLA-associated TCR beta chains were found to be more clonally expanded and to have lower generation probabilities than equally common non-associated chains. This cohort had only TCR beta chains sequenced, and the lack of alpha or paired-chain data limited which features could be detected. In an earlier analysis of fewer than 750 of the donors, most TCR beta V segments were observed in productive rearrangements about 90% or about 30% of the time, broadly matching IMGT annotations.

The method behind the library was the immunoSEQ multiplex PCR assay. For the multiplex PCR, a mixture combining 60 forward primers for TCR Vbeta segments and 13 reverse primers for TCR Jbeta segments was used. The CDR3 region of rearranged TCR beta genes was amplified from genomic DNA with a multiplex PCR assay. The amplified TCR beta libraries were sequenced on the Illumina HiSeq System as 87-base-pair reads. In the original analysis: Across the 670 or so repertoires, a later analysis counted some 80 million unique TCR beta chains, 8.5 million to 12 million of which were shared by at least two donors. Raw reads were error-corrected and collapsed into unique sequences with a nearest-neighbor algorithm that merged closely related sequences to remove PCR and sequencing errors. CDR3 sequences were aligned to IMGT reference sequences to assign V, D and J gene segments. For a sequence to be retained, a match of at least six nucleotides was required to both a V gene segment and a J gene segment. A rearrangement was called productive if the CDR3 had no stop codons and remained in frame with V and J, and every other rearrangement was called non-productive. Following IMGT convention, CDR3 was defined as the stretch from the second conserved V-encoded cysteine up to the conserved J-encoded phenylalanine. Sequences without an unambiguous match to a single V gene segment were excluded from the earlier analysis of several hundred of the donors. An earlier analysis of over 450 of the donors classified V segments as functional when productive rearrangements were above 56.7% and as segregating when the standard deviation between donors was above 5%. A statistical classification framework was built for diagnosing cytomegalovirus status from the catalog of TCR beta chain sequences. V and J gene assignment, in a later analysis, came from comparing TCR nucleotide sequences with IMGT/GENE-DB human TR gene sequences. In a later analysis, CDR3 sequences and most-parsimonious VDJ recombination scenarios were assigned using the TCRdist pipeline. In a later analysis, each TCR beta chain was defined by its CDR3 amino acid sequence together with its V-gene family, and reads without a unique V-gene family were excluded. A later analysis removed over 500 highly shared, low-generation-probability nucleotide sequences to deal with suspected cross-contamination and a sequencing artifact. For each public chain, a later analysis derived a clonal expansion index from normalized ranks of inferred template counts within each repertoire. In a later analysis, generation probabilities were computed using a VDJ recombination model fitted to out-of-frame rearrangements, and the results were checked against IGoR. In a later analysis, hypergeometric tests were used to score TCR-TCR, TCR-HLA and TCR-CMV co-occurrence, with a repertoire-size bias correction applied to TCR pairs. In a later analysis, false discovery rates were estimated by permuting HLA or CMV assignments 20 times. In a later analysis, co-occurring TCRs were grouped using DBSCAN, with TCRdist sequence similarity added in when clustering inside HLA-allele-positive subsets. For co-occurrence clustering, repertoires with fewer than 30,000 or more than 120,000 public chains were excluded, along with roughly 5 repertoires with anomalous nucleotide sharing. TCRdb provides this immuneACCESS table in a form limited to in-frame rearrangements. Some clones are lacking; in checked studies, under half of them reflect an unresolved V gene, and why the rest are absent is not known. The V and J calls and clone size are taken from that table; D and trimming were inferred from the DNA. The sample has 100,000 or so clones on record, around 79% of them singletons. The ten largest clones represent around 3.1% of the sample.

This receptor chain uses TRBV28 and TRBJ2-7; TRBD1 agrees with 11 junctional bases. The TCR originated in a woman between 40 and 55 years old in good health and CMV-seronegative. Material for sequencing was PBMCs. The DNA reads as follows: TGTGCCAGCAGGGGACAGGGGGTGAACGAGCAGTACTTC. The encoded protein is CASRGQGVNEQYF.